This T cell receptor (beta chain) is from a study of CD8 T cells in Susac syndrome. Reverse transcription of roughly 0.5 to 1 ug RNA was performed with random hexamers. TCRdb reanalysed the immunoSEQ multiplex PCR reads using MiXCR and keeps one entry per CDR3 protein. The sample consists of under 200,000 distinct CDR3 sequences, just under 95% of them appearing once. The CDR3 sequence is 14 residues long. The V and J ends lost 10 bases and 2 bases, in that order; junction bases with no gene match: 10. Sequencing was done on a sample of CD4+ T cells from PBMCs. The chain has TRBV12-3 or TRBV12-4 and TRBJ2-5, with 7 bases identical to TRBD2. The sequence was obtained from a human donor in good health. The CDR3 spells CATAPGLQQETQYF. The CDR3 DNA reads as TGTGCCACCGCACCGGGACTACAGCAAGAGACCCAGTACTTC.